This TCR beta chain is from a study of sequential checkpoint blockade in melanoma. In the study overall: Arm A got nivolumab then ipilimumab; arm B the reverse, 1:1. Maintenance nivolumab came after either treatment sequence.

CDR3 length: 13 residues. Germline V gene data show CDR1 as LNHDA and CDR2 as SQIVND (reference sequence). V shed 9 bases and J 8 bases; nucleotides not matched to a gene: 7. Treatment defined: randomized to nivolumab then ipilimumab (arm A) or the reverse (arm B). None of the patients previously received DNA-damaging chemotherapy. Sorted cells were live CD3+CD8+, lacking CD19 and CD56, from PBMCs. Only in-frame clones appear in the TCRdb table, and some are missing; sequencing was by immunoSEQ multiplex PCR. The top ten hold around 40% of the sample, which has 20,000 or so clones, 70% to 80% seen once.

This chain connects TRBV19 to TRBJ1-5, with 10 bases aligning to TRBD1. This clonotype was obtained from a human donor with melanoma. Source: CD8+ T cells sorted from blood (inferred from file names), taken from a patient given nivolumab and ipilimumab in sequence. The CDR3 spells CASGQGDKKPQHF. The CDR3 coding sequence is TGTGCCAGCGGACAGGGGGATAAGAAGCCCCAGCATTTT.